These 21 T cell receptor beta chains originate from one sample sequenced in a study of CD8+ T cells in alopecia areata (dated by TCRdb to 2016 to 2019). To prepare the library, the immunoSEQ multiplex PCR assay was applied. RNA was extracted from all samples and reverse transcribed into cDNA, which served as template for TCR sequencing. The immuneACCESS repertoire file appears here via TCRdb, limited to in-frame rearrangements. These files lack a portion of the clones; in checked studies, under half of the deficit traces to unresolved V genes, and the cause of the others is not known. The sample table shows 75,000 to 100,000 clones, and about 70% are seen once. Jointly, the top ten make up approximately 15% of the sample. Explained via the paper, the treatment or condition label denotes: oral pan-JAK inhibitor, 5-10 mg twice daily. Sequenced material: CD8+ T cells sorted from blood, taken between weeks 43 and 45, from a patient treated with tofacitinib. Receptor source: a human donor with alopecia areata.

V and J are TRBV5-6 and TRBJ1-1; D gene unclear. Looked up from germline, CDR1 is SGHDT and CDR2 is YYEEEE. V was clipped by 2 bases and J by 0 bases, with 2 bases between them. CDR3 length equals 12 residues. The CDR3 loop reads CASSFMNTEAFF. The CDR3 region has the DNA TGTGCCAGCAGCTTCATGAACACTGAAGCTTTCTTT. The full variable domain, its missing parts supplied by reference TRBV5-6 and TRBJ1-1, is DAGVTQSPTHLIKTRGQQVTLRCSPKSGHDTVSWYQQALGQGPQFIFQYYEEEERQRGNFPDRFSGHQFPNYSSELNVNALLLGDSALYLCASSFMNTEAFFGQGTRLTVV.

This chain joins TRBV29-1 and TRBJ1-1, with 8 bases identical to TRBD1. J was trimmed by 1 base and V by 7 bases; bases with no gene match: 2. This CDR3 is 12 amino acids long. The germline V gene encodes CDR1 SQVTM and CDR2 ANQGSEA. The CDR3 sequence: CSADRGNTEAFF. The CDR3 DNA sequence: TGCAGCGCCGACAGGGGGAACACTGAAGCTTTCTTT.

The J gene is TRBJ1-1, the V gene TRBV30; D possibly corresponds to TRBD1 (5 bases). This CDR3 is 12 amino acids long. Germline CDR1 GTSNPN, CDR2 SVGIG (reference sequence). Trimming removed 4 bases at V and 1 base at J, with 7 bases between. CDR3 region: CAWTGGNTEAFF. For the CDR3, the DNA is TGTGCCTGGACTGGGGGGAACACTGAAGCTTTCTTT.

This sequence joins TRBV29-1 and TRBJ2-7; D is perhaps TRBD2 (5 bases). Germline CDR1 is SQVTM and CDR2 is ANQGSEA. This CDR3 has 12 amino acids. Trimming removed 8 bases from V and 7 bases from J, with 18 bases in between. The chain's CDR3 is CSTPASTGEQYF. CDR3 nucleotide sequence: TGCAGCACCCCAGCCTCCACGGGGGAGCAGTACTTC.

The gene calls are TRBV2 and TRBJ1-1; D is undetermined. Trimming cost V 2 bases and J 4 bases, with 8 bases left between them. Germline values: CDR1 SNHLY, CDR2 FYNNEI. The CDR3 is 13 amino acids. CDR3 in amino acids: CASSETGGTEAFF. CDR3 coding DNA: TGTGCCAGCAGTGAAACGGGAGGCACTGAAGCTTTCTTT.

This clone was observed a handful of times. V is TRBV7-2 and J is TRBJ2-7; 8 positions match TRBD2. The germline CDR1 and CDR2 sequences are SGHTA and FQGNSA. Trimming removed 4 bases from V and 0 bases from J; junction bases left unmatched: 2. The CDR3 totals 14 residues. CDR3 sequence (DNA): TGTGCCAGCAGCTGGGGGACTAGCTCCTACGAGCAGTACTTC. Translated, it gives CASSWGTSSYEQYF.

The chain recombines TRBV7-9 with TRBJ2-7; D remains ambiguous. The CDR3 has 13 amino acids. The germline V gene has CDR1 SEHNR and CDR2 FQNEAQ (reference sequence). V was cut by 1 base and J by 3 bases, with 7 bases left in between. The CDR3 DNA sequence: TGTGCCAGCAGCTTAGGTACGGGCTACGAGCAGTACTTC. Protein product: CASSLGTGYEQYF.

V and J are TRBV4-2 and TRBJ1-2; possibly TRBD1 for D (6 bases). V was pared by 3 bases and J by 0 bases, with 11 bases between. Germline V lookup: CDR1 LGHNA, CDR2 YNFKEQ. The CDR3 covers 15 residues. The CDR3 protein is CASSHPDRANYGYTF. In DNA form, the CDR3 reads TGTGCCAGCAGCCACCCGGACAGAGCTAACTATGGCTACACCTTC.

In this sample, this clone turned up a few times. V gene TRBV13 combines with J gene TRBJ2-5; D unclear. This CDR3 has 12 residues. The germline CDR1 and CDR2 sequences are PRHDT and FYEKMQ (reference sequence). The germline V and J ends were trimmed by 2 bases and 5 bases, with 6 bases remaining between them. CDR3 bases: TGTGCCAGCAGCTTACCTATGGAGACCCAGTACTTC. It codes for CASSLPMETQYF.

The CDR3, as DNA: TGTGCCAGCCGGCAGATAGGGGAGTCCGACGGCTACACCTTC. Amino acid sequence: CASRQIGESDGYTF. The rearrangement joins TRBV27 to TRBJ1-2; TRBD1 might be the D (5 bases). From germline, CDR1 is MNHEY and CDR2 SMNVEV (reference sequence). This CDR3 is built from 14 residues. V was shortened by 8 bases and J by 8 bases, with 21 bases between the two germline ends.

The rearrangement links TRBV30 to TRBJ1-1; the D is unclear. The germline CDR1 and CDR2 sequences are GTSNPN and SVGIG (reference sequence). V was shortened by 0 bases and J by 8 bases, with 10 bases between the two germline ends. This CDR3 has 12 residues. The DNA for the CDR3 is TGTGCCTGGAGTGTGCGCACGGAAGAAGCTTTCTTT. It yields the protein CAWSVRTEEAFF.

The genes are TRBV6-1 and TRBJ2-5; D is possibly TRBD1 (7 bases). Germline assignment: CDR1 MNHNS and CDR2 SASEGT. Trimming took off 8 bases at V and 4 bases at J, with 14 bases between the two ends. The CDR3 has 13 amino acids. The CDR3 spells CASVRGDVETQYF. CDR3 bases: TGTGCCAGCGTCAGGGGGGACGTAGAGACCCAGTACTTC.

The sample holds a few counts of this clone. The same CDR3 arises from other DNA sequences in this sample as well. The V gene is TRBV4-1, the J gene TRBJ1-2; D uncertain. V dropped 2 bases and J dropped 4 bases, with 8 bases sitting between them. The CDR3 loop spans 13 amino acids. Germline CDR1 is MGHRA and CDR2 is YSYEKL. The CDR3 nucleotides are TGCGCCAGCAGCCAAAGCAACAGCTATGGCTACACCTTC. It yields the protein CASSQSNSYGYTF.

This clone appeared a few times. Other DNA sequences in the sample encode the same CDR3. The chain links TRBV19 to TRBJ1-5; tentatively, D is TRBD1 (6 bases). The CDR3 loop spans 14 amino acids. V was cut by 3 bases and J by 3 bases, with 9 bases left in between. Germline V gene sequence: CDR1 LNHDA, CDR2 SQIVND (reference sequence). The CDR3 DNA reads TGTGCCAGTAGTATTCGGGACAACAATCAGCCCCAGCATTTT. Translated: CASSIRDNNQPQHF. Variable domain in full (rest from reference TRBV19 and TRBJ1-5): DGGITQSPKYLFRKEGQNVTLSCEQNLNHDAMYWYRQDPGQGLRLIYYSQIVNDFQKGDIAEGYSVSREKKESFPLTVTSAQKNPTAFYLCASSIRDNNQPQHFGDGTRLSIL.

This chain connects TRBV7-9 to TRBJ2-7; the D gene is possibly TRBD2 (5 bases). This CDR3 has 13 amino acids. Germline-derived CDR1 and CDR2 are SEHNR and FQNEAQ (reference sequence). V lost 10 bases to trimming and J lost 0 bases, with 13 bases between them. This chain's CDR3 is CATAGSDSYEQYF. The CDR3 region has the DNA TGTGCCACCGCGGGTAGCGACTCCTACGAGCAGTACTTC.

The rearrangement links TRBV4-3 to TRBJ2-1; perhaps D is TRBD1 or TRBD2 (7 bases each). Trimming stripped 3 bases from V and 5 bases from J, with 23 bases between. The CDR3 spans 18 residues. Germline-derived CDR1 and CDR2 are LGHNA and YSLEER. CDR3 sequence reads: CASSQQVRGEGLDNEQFF. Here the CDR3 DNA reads TGCGCCAGCAGCCAGCAGGTCAGGGGGGAGGGGTTGGACAATGAGCAGTTCTTC.

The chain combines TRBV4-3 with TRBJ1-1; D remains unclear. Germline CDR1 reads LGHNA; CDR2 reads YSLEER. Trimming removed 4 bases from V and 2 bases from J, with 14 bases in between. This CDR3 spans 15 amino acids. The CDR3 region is CASSPTSRHNTEAFF. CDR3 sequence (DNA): TGCGCCAGCAGCCCGACAAGCAGACATAACACTGAAGCTTTCTTT.

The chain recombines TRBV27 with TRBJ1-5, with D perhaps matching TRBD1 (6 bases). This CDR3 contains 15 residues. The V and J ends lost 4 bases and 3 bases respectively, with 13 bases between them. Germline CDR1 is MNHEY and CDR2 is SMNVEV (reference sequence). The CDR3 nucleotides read TGTGCCAGCAGTTCCGGACAGCTACACAATCAGCCCCAGCATTTT. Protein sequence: CASSSGQLHNQPQHF.

This CDR3 is CASSEISGELFF. CDR3 bases: TGTGCCAGCAGTGAAATTAGCGGGGAGCTGTTTTTT. The chain employs TRBV2 and TRBJ2-2; no definite D call. Between the trimmed V and J ends, which lost 2 bases and 7 bases, there was a span of 5 bases. Germline assignment: CDR1 SNHLY and CDR2 FYNNEI. The CDR3 covers 12 residues.

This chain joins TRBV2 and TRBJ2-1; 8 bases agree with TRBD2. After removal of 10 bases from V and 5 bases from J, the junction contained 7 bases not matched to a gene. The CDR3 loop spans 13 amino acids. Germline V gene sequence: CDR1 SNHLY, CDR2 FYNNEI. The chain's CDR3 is CATERGPNNEQFF. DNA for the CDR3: TGTGCCACCGAGCGGGGGCCCAACAATGAGCAGTTCTTC.

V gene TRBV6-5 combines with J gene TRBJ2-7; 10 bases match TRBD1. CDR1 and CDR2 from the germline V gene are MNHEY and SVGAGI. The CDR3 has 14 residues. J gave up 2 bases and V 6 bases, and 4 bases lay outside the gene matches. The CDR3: CASSPGQGTYEQYF. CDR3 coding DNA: TGTGCCAGCAGCCCGGGACAGGGGACCTACGAGCAGTACTTC.